The present T cell receptor (beta chain) was sequenced within a study of blood T cell repertoires in COVID-19. Study-wide context: PBMCs, B-cell-depleted T cells, or T cells were the source of the cDNA or gDNA that made up the material.

The CDR3 consists of 20 residues. The V segment lost 4 bases and the J segment 0 bases; nucleotides outside the gene matches: 15. In germline, CDR1 is MDHEN, CDR2 SYDVKM. Authors' processing steps: How many nucleated cells were present was estimated from reference gene primer amplification. Sequencing used immunoSEQ multiplex PCR; TCRdb keeps in-frame clones, though not all of them. The V and J calls and clone size are taken from that table; D and trimming were inferred from the DNA. Found here are 200,000 to 250,000 clones, approximately 80% of them singletons; the top ten hold roughly 4.5%. Sequenced: PBMCs or T cells enriched from blood (not recorded which). This rearrangement joins TRBV28 to TRBJ2-1, with 10 positions matching TRBD2. This TCR was sampled from a man aged 25 to 40 with acute COVID-19. CDR3 nucleotide sequence: TGTGCCAGCAGTTCACGGGAGATAGCGGGGGGTTTGAGCTCCTACAATGAGCAGTTCTTC. It encodes CASSSREIAGGLSSYNEQFF.